This entry lists 12 T cell receptor beta chains sequenced from one sample in a study of T cells in Graves' hyperthyroidism and ophthalmopathy. Amplification yielded TCR beta CDR3 regions, with RNA transcripts as the source. Using the HTBI primer set, a first-round RT-PCR was run on the TCR CDR3. TCRdb independently ran MiXCR on the multiplex PCR reads; one entry per CDR3 protein. Of hundreds of thousands of distinct CDR3 sequences in the sample, 35% to 40% were seen once. The sample comprised blood. All receptors come from a man younger than 30 with Graves' hyperthyroidism.

The count of this clonotype is one. Relative to the germline gene, one junction end is altered; a read error may explain this. V and J are TRBV19 and TRBJ1-1; D possibly corresponds to TRBD1 (6 bases). Germline CDR1 LNHDA, CDR2 SQIVND (reference sequence). CDR3 length: 12 amino acids. In nucleotides, the CDR3 is TGTGCCAGTGCAACAGGGAGGGGGAAATATGTCTTT. This codes for CASATGRGKYVF. Variable domain in full (rest from reference TRBV19 and TRBJ1-1): DGGITQSPKYLFRKEGQNVTLSCEQNLNHDAMYWYRQDPGQGLRLIYYSQIVNDFQKGDIAEGYSVSREKKESFPLTVTSAQKNPTAFYLCASATGRGKYVFGQGTRLTVV.

As concerns this clonotype: The CDR3 carries no conserved terminal phenylalanine or tryptophan, so it likely arises from a read error. This chain uses TRBV14 with TRBJ2-7, with unresolved D. The CDR3 is made up of 17 amino acids. Germline CDR1 reads SGHDN; CDR2 reads FVKESK. V shed 0 bases and J shed 0 bases, with 15 bases lying between them. The CDR3 DNA is TGTGCCAGCAGCCAAGACTCTCCGGACGGCTACTCCTACGAGCAGTACCTC. Protein: CASSQDSPDGYSYEQYL.

This clonotype was observed at least ten times. The rearrangement joins TRBV10-1 to TRBJ2-5; D remains ambiguous. The length of the CDR3 is 12 residues. With 1 base removed from V and 5 bases from J, the gap between germline ends came to 5 bases. CDR1 and CDR2 from the germline V gene are WNHNN and SYGVQD (reference sequence). The DNA for the CDR3 is TGCGCCAGCAGTGAGTTAAGGGAGACCCAGTACTTC. Protein: CASSELRETQYF.

In the case of this clonotype: This may stem from a read error, because a much larger clone lies one nucleotide away. The chain uses TRBV2 and TRBJ1-6, with 7 bases aligning to TRBD1. The CDR3 covers 14 residues. Per the germline V gene, CDR1 is SNHLY and CDR2 is FYNNEI. CDR3 coding DNA: TGTGCCAGCTCCCACGACAGGGTTAATCCACCCCTCCACTTT. Its translation: CASSHDRVNPPLHF.

The CDR3: CASSFVGSLGNTIYF. CDR3 in DNA: TGTGCCAGCAGCTTTGTAGGGTCCCTCGGAAACACCATATATTTT. This chain connects TRBV7-2 to TRBJ1-3, with unresolved D. This CDR3 has 15 amino acids. V shed 3 bases and J shed 4 bases, with 13 bases lying between them. CDR1 and CDR2 (germline): SGHTA, FQGNSA.

In regard to this clonotype: This may stem from a read error, because a much larger clone lies one nucleotide away. The V call is TRBV7-8, the J call TRBJ1-3; maybe TRBD1 (5 bases). The CDR3 length is 15 residues. Germline CDR1 and CDR2: SGHVS and FQNEAQ. The DNA of the CDR3 is TGTGCCAGCAGATCGACAGCGATCTCTGAAAACACCATATATTTT. Translated: CASRSTAISENTIYF.

On this clonotype: Germline is not matched at one junction end, which may reflect a read error. V is TRBV30 and J is TRBJ1-5; the D is unclear. The CDR3 has 13 amino acids. Per the germline V gene, CDR1 is GTSNPN and CDR2 is SVGIG (reference sequence). The chain's CDR3 is CPWSTWPNQPQHF. The CDR3 coding sequence is TGTCCCTGGAGTACGTGGCCCAATCAGCCCCAGCATTTT.

The chain links TRBV12-3 or TRBV12-4 to TRBJ2-7; TRBD1 or TRBD2 may be the D gene (6 bases each). V gave up 6 bases and J gave up 1 base, with 16 bases separating them. The CDR3 runs to 15 residues. CDR3 residues: CASSFEGGPSYEQYF. CDR3 coding DNA: TGTGCCAGCAGCTTTGAGGGGGGCCCTTCCTACGAGCAGTACTTC.

CDR3 residues: CASSRRTGGGGYTF. In nucleotides, the CDR3 is TGTGCCAGCAGCCGACGGACAGGGGGCGGGGGCTACACCTTC. The chain has TRBV7-4 and TRBJ1-2; 11 bases match TRBD1. This CDR3 spans 14 amino acids. The V gene end was trimmed by 5 bases and the J gene end by 8 bases; junction bases not matched to a gene: 7. Germline lookup yields CDR1 SGHVT and CDR2 SQSDAQ.

The V and J genes are TRBV7-8 and TRBJ1-1, with D possibly TRBD1 on 5 matching bases. V lost 4 bases, J lost 1 base, and 13 bases lay in between. Germline CDR1 reads SGHVS; CDR2 reads FQNEAQ. CDR3 length: 15 amino acids. The CDR3 DNA follows: TGTGCCAGCAGCTCAGCCGGGACCACGAACACTGAAGCTTTCTTT. It yields the protein CASSSAGTTNTEAFF. Complete variable domain (other parts from reference TRBV7-8 and TRBJ1-1): GAGVSQSPRYKVAKRGQDVALRCDPISGHVSLFWYQQALGQGPEFLTYFQNEAQLDKSGLPSDRFFAERPEGSVSTLKIQRTQQEDSAVYLCASSSAGTTNTEAFFGQGTRLTVV.

This clonotype was recorded a few times. This chain connects TRBV5-1 to TRBJ1-1; possibly TRBD1 for D (5 bases). Germline V lookup: CDR1 SGHRS, CDR2 YFSETQ. This CDR3 comprises 14 residues. The V gene lost 3 bases and the J gene lost 5 bases, with 14 bases spanning the gap. The CDR3 loop is CASSSTSGSTEAFF. For the CDR3, the DNA is TGCGCCAGCAGCTCAACATCAGGGTCGACTGAAGCTTTCTTT.

This clonotype was detected only a few times. V usage is TRBV28 and J usage is TRBJ1-6; TRBD1 is a possible D gene (5 bases). The CDR3 loop spans 13 amino acids. V was cut by 6 bases and J by 9 bases, with 12 bases left in between. Germline-derived CDR1 and CDR2 are MDHEN and SYDVKM. This CDR3 reads CASRPDTGSPLHF. The CDR3 coding sequence is TGTGCCAGCAGGCCCGATACAGGTTCACCCCTCCACTTT.